A selection of T cell receptor beta chains follows, all from one sample in a study of blood T cell repertoires in COVID-19. The data were produced by immunoSEQ multiplex PCR, yet TCRdb's version contains in-frame clones alone and is incomplete. The sample lists approximately 270,000 clones; around 90% were seen once. Sequencing used peripheral blood. Receptors originate from a man aged 45-60 years with acute or convalescent COVID-19. Each CDR3 is given with its conserved first and last residue. Fields, in order: V gene, D gene, J gene, clone size, CDR3 DNA, CDR3 protein. The D gene is left open where the match is weak. Only part of the rows carry a size: once, few, many, or a class if the clone is expanded.

>TRBV27|TRBD1|TRBJ1-6|-
TGTGCCAGCAGTTTATCTGAGGGGGCCAATTCACCCCTCCACTTT
CASSLSEGANSPLHF
>TRBV7-3|TRBD2|TRBJ2-3|-
TGTGCCAGCAGCGTACGGGGGGGCACAGATACGCAGTATTTT
CASSVRGGTDTQYF
>TRBV5-5|-|TRBJ2-1|-
TGTGCCAGCAGCAACCCCGAGGGGGATGAGCAGTTCTTC
CASSNPEGDEQFF
>TRBV6-5|-|TRBJ1-1|-
TGTGCCAGCAGTTTTCCCGGGACACAAGAAGCTTTCTTT
CASSFPGTQEAFF
>TRBV19|TRBD1|TRBJ1-1|-
TGTGCCAGTAGTGCCTGGGACAGGGACACTGAAGCTTTCTTT
CASSAWDRDTEAFF
>TRBV4-2|-|TRBJ2-3|-
TGTGCCAGCAGCCAAGATTTTCCCGGGAACCCAGATACGCAGTATTTT
CASSQDFPGNPDTQYF
>TRBV6-5|TRBD1|TRBJ1-2|-
TGTGCCAGCAGTTCATTAGGGGGCTTTGGCTACACCTTC
CASSSLGGFGYTF
>TRBV2|-|TRBJ1-1|-
TGTGCCAGCAGTGAACAGGGATCGTACACTGAAGCTTTCTTT
CASSEQGSYTEAFF
>TRBV29-1|TRBD1|TRBJ2-3|-
TGCAGCGTTGCTCAGGGGGCTATAAGGACAGATACGCAGTATTTT
CSVAQGAIRTDTQYF
>TRBV5-1|-|TRBJ1-1|once
TGCGCCAGCAGCCTACCGCAACAGGGACAACTTGAAGCTTTCTTT
CASSLPQQGQLEAFF
>TRBV9|TRBD1|TRBJ2-1|-
TGTGCCAGCAGCGCACAGGGGGTGAACTACAATGAGCAGTTCTTC
CASSAQGVNYNEQFF
>TRBV2|TRBD1|TRBJ2-1|-
TGTGCCAGCAGAAGTGACAGGGGGCGGAGAGATGAGCAGTTCTTC
CASRSDRGRRDEQFF
>TRBV10-3|-|TRBJ2-2|-
TGTGCCATCAGTGATTCGACAGGAGCGAACACCGGGGAGCTGTTTTTT
CAISDSTGANTGELFF
>TRBV6-6|TRBD1|TRBJ1-2|-
TGTGCCAGCAGTAACTCCGGGACAGGGGTTAACTATGGCTACACCTTC
CASSNSGTGVNYGYTF
>TRBV5-1|-|TRBJ1-2|-
TGCGCCAGCAGCTCCTTAACAGGGAACTATGGCTACACCTTC
CASSSLTGNYGYTF
>TRBV12-5|TRBD1|TRBJ1-1|-
TGTGCTAGTGGTCCAGGGACAGTTTCTTTAGTACCTTTCTTT
CASGPGTVSLVPFF
>TRBV19|-|TRBJ1-5|-
TGTGCCAGTAGTATCAGGGGCGGTCAGCCCCAGCATTTT
CASSIRGGQPQHF
>TRBV10-3|TRBD2|TRBJ2-5|-
TGTGCCATCAGTGACCCCCCCGGGACTAGCGGGGGGACCCAAGAGACCCAGTACTTC
CAISDPPGTSGGTQETQYF
>TRBV13|TRBD1|TRBJ2-1|-
TGTGCCAGCAGCTTAGCCAGGACAGGAAGGGATGAGCAGTTCTTC
CASSLARTGRDEQFF
>TRBV11-2|-|TRBJ1-1|-
TGTGCCAGCAGCTTAGAGCTGGGCACGAACACTGAAGCTTTCTTT
CASSLELGTNTEAFF
>TRBV5-1|-|TRBJ1-5|-
TGCGCCAGCAGCAGAGGGGGTGTAGATCAGCCCCAGCATTTT
CASSRGGVDQPQHF
>TRBV3-1/TRBV3-2|-|TRBJ2-1|-
TGTGCCAGCAGCCAAGATTTCGGGGAGGATGAGCAGTTCTTC
CASSQDFGEDEQFF